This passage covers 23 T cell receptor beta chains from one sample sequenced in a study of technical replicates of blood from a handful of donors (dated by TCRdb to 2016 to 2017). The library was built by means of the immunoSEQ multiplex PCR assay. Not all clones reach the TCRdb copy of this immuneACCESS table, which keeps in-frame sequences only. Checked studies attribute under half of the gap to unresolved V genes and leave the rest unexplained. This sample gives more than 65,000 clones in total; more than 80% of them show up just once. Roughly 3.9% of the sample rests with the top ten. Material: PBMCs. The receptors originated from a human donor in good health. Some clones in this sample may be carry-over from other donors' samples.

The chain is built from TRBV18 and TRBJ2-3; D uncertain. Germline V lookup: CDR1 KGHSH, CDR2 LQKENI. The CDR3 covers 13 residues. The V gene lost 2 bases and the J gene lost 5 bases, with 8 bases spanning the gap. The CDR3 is CASSPGLVDTQYF. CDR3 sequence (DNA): TGTGCCAGCTCACCAGGGCTGGTAGATACGCAGTATTTT. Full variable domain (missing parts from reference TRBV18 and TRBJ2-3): NAGVMQNPRHLVRRRGQEARLRCSPMKGHSHVYWYRQLPEEGLKFMVYLQKENIIDESGMPKERFSAEFPKEGPSILRIQQVVRGDSAAYFCASSPGLVDTQYFGPGTRLTVL.

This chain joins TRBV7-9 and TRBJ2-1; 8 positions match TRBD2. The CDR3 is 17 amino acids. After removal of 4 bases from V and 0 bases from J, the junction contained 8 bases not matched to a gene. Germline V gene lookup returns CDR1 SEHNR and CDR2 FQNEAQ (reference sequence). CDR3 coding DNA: TGTGCCAGCAGCTCTACGGGGGGGGAGAGCTCCTACAATGAGCAGTTCTTC. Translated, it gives CASSSTGGESSYNEQFF.

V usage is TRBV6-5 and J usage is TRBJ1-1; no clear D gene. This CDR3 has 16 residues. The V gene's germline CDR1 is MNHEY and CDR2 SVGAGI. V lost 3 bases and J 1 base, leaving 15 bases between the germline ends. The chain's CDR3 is CASSYWREGKNTEAFF. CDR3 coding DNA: TGTGCCAGCAGTTATTGGCGGGAAGGGAAGAACACTGAAGCTTTCTTT.

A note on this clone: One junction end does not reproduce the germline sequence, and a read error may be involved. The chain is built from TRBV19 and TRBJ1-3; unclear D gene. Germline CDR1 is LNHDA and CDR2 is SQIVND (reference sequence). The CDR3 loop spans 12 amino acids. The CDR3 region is CASSIGRNTIYF. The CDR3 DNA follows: TGTGCCAGTAGCATAGGGCGGAACACCATATATTTT.

The CDR3 region has the DNA TGTGCCAGCAGCCAAGGGGCCACCTACGAGCAGTACTTC. It encodes CASSQGATYEQYF. The V call is TRBV5-4, the J call TRBJ2-7; a possible D gene is TRBD1 (5 bases). The CDR3 loop spans 13 amino acids. Germline V gene data show CDR1 as SGHNT and CDR2 as YYREEE (reference sequence). V was cut by 4 bases and J by 2 bases, with 10 bases left in between.

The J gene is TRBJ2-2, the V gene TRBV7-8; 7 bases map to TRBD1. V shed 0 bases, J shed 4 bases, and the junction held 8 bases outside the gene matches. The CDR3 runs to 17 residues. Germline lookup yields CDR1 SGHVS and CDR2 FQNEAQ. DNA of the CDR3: TGTGCCAGCAGCTTAGCGTTACAGGGGCTGTCCACCGGGGAGCTGTTTTTT. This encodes CASSLALQGLSTGELFF.

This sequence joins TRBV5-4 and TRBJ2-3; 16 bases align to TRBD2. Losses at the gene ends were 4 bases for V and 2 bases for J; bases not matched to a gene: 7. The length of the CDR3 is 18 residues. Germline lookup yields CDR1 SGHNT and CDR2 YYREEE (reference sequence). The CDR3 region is CASSLGLAGGIYTDTQYF. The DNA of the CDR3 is TGTGCCAGCAGCCTGGGACTAGCGGGAGGGATATACACAGATACGCAGTATTTT.

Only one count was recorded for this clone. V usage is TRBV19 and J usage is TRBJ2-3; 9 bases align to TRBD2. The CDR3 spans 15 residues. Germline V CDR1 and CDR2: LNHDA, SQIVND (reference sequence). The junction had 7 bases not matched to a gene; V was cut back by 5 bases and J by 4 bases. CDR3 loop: CASSLGLALADTQYF. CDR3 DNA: TGTGCCAGTAGTCTGGGACTAGCTCTCGCAGATACGCAGTATTTT.

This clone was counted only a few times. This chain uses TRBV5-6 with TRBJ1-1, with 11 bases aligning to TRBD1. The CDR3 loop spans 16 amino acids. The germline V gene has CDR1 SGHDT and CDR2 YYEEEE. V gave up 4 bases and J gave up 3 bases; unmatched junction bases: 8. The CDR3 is CASSPEVGQGDTEAFF. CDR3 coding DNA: TGTGCCAGCAGCCCGGAGGTGGGACAGGGGGACACTGAAGCTTTCTTT.

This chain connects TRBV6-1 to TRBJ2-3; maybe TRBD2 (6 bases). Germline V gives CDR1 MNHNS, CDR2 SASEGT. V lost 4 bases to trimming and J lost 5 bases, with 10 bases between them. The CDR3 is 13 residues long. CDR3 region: CASSVDGGDTQYF. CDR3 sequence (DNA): TGTGCCAGCAGTGTTGACGGGGGAGATACGCAGTATTTT.

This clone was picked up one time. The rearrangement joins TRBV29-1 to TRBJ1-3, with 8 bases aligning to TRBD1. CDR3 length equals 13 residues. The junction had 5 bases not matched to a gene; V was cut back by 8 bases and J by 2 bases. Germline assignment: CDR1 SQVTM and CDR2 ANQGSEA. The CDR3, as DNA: TGCAGCACCCTGGACAGGGCTGGAAACACCATATATTTT. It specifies CSTLDRAGNTIYF.

CDR3 in DNA: TGTGCCAGCAGTGAGGGCCTTACAGGGGGCCAATTTCCAACTAATGAAAAACTGTTTTTT. Residues: CASSEGLTGGQFPTNEKLFF. The genes are TRBV6-1 and TRBJ1-4; 9 positions agree with TRBD1. V dropped 3 bases and J dropped 0; count of bases not matched to a gene: 14. The CDR3 spans 20 residues. The V gene's germline CDR1 is MNHNS and CDR2 SASEGT.

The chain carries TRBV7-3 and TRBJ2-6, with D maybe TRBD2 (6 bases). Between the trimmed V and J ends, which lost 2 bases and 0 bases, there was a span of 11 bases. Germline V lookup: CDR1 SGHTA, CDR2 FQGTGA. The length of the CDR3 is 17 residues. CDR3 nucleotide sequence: TGTGCCAGCAGCTTACAGCGGGTAGACTCTGGGGCCAACGTCCTGACTTTC. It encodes CASSLQRVDSGANVLTF.

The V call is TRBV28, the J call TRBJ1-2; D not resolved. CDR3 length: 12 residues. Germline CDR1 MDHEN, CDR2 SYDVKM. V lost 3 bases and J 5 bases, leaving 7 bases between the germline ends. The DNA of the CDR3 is TGTGCCAGCAGTTTTGGAGGATATGGCTACACCTTC. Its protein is CASSFGGYGYTF.

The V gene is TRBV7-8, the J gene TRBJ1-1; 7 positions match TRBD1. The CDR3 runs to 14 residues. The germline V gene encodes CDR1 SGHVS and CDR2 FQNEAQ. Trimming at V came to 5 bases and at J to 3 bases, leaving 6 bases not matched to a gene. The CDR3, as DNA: TGTGCCAGCAGCCCCTGGACAGGCCACACTGAAGCTTTCTTT. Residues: CASSPWTGHTEAFF.

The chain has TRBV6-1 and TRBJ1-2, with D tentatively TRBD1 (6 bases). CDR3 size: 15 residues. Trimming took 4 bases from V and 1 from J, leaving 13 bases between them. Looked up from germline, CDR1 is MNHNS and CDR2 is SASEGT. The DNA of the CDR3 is TGTGCCAGCAGTGCCACGGGACAACATAACTATGGCTACACCTTC. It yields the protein CASSATGQHNYGYTF.

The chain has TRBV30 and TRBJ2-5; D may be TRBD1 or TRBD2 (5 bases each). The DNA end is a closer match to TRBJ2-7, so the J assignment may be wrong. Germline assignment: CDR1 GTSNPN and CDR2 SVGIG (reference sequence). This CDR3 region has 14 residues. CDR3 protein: CAWSPLVGAYEQYF. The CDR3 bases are TGTGCCTGGAGTCCACTAGTGGGGGCCTACGAGCAGTACTTC.

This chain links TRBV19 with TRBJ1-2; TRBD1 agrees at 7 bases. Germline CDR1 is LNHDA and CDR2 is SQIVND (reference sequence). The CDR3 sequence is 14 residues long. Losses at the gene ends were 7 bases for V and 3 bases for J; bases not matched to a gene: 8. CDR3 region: CASTQGGIHYGYTF. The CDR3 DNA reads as TGTGCCAGTACTCAAGGGGGCATCCACTATGGCTACACCTTC.

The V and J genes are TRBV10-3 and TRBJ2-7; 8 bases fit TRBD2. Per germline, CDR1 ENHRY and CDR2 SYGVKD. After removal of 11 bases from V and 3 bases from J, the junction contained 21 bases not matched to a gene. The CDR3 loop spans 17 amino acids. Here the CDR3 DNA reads TGTGCCGCCGGTCGGGGGGAGGCGGGAGGCCCCCACTACGAGCAGTACTTC. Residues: CAAGRGEAGGPHYEQYF.

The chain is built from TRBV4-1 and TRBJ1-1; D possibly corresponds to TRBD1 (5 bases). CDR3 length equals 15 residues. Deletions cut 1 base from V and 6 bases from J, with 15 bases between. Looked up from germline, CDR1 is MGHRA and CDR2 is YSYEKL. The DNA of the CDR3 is TGCGCCAGCAGCCAAGGTTCAACGGGGGGGGCTGAAGCTTTCTTT. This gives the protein CASSQGSTGGAEAFF.

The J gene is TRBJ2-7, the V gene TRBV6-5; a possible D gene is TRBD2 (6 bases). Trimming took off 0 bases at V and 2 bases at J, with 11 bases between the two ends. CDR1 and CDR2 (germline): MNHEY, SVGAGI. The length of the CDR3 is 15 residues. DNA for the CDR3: TGTGCCAGCAGTTACTCTCTAGCGACAACCTACGAGCAGTACTTC. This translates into CASSYSLATTYEQYF.

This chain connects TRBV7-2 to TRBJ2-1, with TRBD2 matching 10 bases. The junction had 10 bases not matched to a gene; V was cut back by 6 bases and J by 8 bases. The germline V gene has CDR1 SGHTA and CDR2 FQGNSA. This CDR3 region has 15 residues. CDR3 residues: CASSISGGASDEQFF. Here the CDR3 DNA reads TGTGCCAGCAGTATAAGCGGGGGGGCTAGTGATGAGCAGTTCTTC.

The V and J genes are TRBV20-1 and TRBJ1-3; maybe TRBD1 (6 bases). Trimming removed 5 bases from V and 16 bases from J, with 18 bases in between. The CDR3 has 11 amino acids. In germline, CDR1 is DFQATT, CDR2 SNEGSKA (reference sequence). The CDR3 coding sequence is TGCAGTGCTCCATTCGGGGACATGCTTTATTTT. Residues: CSAPFGDMLYF.